This TCR beta chain derives from a study of blood T cell repertoires in COVID-19. The protocol was immunoSEQ multiplex PCR, while the TCRdb copy is restricted to in-frame clones and leaves out a portion. The sample has roughly 160,000 clones, 79% seen once. The CDR3 totals 16 residues. Per germline, CDR1 SQVTM and CDR2 ANQGSEA. V shed 0 bases and J shed 6 bases, with 18 bases lying between them. The chain uses TRBV29-1 and TRBJ2-1; possible D gene TRBD2, 6 bases. Sequenced sample: peripheral blood. The origin of this receptor is a woman aged 55 to 70 with COVID-19, enrolled during active disease. CDR3 DNA: TGCAGCGTTGAAGATTCGGGGGACCCGAGAGGCAATGAGCAGTTCTTC. As protein: CSVEDSGDPRGNEQFF.